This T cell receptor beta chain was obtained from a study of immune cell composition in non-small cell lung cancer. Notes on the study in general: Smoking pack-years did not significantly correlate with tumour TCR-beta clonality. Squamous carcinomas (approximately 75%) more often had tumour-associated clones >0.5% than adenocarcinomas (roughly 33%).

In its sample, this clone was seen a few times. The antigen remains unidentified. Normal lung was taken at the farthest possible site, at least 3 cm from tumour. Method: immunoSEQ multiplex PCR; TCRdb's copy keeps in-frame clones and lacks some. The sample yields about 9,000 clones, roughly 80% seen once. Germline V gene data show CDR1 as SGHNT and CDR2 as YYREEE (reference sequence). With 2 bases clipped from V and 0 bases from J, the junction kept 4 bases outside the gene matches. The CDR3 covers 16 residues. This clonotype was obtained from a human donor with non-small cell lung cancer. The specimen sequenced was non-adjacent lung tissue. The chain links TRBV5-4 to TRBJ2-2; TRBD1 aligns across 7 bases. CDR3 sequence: CASSLSGQTNTGELFF. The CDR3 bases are TGTGCCAGCAGCTTATCGGGACAGACGAACACCGGGGAGCTGTTTTTT.